This T cell receptor beta chain is from a study of shared clonotypes between healthy human individuals. The study, taken as a whole, reports: Sampling used blood alone; tissue repertoires probably differ.

The CDR3 loop spans 15 amino acids. The germline V gene encodes CDR1 SGHTA and CDR2 FQGNSA. The J segment lost 7 bases and the V segment lost 5 bases, leaving 11 bases of the junction unmatched. Data came from immunoSEQ multiplex PCR; TCRdb stores just in-frame clones and leaves some out. The repertoire includes around 1.4 million clones, around 98.5% of them detected once, and about 0.35% sits in the top ten. About this clone: Its specificity is unknown.

Sample: naive CD4+ T cells sorted from blood. Subset meaning: CD45RA+ positively selected. The chain combines TRBV7-2 with TRBJ2-3; 8 nucleotides line up with TRBD2. This TCR derives from a man aged 25 to 45 in good health. Here the CDR3 reads CASSPGTSQLYTQYF. Here the CDR3 DNA reads TGTGCCAGCAGCCCAGGGACTAGTCAATTGTATACGCAGTATTTT.